A selection of T cell receptor beta chains follows, all from one sample in a study of T cell changes during pregnancy in multiple sclerosis. The data were produced by immunoSEQ multiplex PCR, yet TCRdb's version contains in-frame clones alone and is incomplete. Of roughly 79,000 clones listed, 75% to 95% are singletons. This material consisted of CD4+ T cells from peripheral blood mononuclear cells, taken before pregnancy. The receptor set was obtained from a female donor with multiple sclerosis, enrolled in a pregnancy study. CDR3s leave out the opening cysteine and the closing phenylalanine or tryptophan.

V | CDR3
TRBV6-5 | ASSTPKTVNYEQY
TRBV19 | ASSITGLYTDTQY
TRBV6-1 | ASSTGFGEQF
TRBV19 | ASSPRAMGRNIQY
TRBV11-3 | ASSPYQETQY
TRBV11-2 | ASSLYRSSYNEQF
TRBV6-5 | ASSYVGSSYNEQF
TRBV5-4 | ASSQSGQGENYGYT
TRBV18 | ASSPRDRVAKNIQY
TRBV30 | AWKSAREGSNQPQH
TRBV7-9 | ASSPRENTEAF
TRBV16 | ASSQGTSREQF
TRBV9 | ASSVGTAGNTIY
TRBV5-1 | ASSLAGRLYEQY
TRBV7-8 | ASSFRGTDTQY
TRBV2 | ASSRTGGEGYEQY
TRBV28 | ASSLVGAQGTGELF
TRBV7-8 | ASSLGRETQY
TRBV5-1 | ASREELLNYGYT
TRBV6-5 | ASSQGQGGKLF
TRBV10-3 | AIGLTGGLRTDTQY
TRBV28 | ASSLWDSPPNYGYT
TRBV13 | ASSFTGTGELF
TRBV5-4 | ASSLPGQGNYGYT
TRBV7-9 | ASSSFQPPGEQY
TRBV28 | ASKGGRQRFRNYGYT
TRBV7-2 | ASSFSTGELF
TRBV9 | ASSVEEGIHSGNTIY
TRBV7-2 | ASSLLAGPPYEQY
TRBV5-6 | ASSSPDRALYEQY
TRBV5-1 | ASSLTGDPYEQY
TRBV10-3 | AISEKQGNTEAF
TRBV18 | ASSPPEGGALYT
TRBV28 | ASSFRKWTRGAQETQY
TRBV2 | ASSEYTGSTEAF
TRBV5-4 | ASSLPGQTITGELF
TRBV27 | ASSFGSGPGSGQY
TRBV19 | ATGTGNEKLF
TRBV18 | ASSSYSENTQY
TRBV9 | ASSAGGEHSYEQY
TRBV18 | ASSPGWVVTEAF
TRBV4-1 | ASSQVGTLKNEQF
TRBV21-1 | ASSRRTGRYEQY
TRBV5-4 | ASSLAQRKETQY
TRBV4-2 | ASSQDTPSGSANTGELF